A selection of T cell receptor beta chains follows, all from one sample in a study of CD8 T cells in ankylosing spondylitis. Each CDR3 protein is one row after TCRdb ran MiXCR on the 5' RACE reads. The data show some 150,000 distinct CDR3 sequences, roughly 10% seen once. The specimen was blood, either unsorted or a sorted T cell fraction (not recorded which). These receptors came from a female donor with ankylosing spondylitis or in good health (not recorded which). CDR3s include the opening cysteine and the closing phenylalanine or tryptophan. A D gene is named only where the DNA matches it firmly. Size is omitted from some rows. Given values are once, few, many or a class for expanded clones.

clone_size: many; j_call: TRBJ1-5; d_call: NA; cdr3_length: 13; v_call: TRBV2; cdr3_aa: CAGGQTNNQPQHF; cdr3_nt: TGTGCGGGGGGGCAGACTAACAATCAGCCCCAGCATTTT
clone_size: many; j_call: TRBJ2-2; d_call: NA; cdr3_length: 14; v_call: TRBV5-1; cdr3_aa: CASSLENFAGELFF; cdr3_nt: TGCGCCAGCAGCTTGGAGAATTTCGCCGGGGAGCTGTTTTTT
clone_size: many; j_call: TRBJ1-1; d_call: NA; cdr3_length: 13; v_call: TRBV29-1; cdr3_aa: CSVKGQLNTEAFF; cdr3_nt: TGCAGCGTAAAGGGACAATTGAACACTGAAGCTTTCTTT
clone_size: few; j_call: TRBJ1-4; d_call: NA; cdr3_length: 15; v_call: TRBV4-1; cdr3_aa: CASSTRTDSHEKLFF; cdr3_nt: TGCGCCAGCAGCACACGGACAGACAGCCATGAAAAACTGTTTTTT
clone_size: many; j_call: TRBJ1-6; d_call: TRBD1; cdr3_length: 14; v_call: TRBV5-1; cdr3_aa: CASSFQTGGSPLHF; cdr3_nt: TGCGCCAGCAGCTTCCAGACAGGGGGTTCACCCCTCCACTTT
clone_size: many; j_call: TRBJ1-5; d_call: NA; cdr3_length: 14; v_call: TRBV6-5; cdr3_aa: CASSYSRGAQPQHF; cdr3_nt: TGTGCCAGCAGTTACTCGCGGGGGGCTCAGCCCCAGCATTTT
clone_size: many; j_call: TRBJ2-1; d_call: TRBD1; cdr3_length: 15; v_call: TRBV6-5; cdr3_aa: CASSYRGRLGNEQFF; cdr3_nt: TGTGCCAGCAGTTACAGGGGGCGTCTCGGCAATGAGCAGTTCTTC
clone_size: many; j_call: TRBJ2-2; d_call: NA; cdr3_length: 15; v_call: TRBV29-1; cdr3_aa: CSVGGASGSTGELFF; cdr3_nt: TGCAGCGTTGGGGGGGCTAGCGGCTCCACCGGGGAGCTGTTTTTT
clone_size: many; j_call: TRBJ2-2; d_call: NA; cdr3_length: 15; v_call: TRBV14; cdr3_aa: CASSQLAGGAGELFF; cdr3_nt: TGTGCCAGCAGCCAGTTAGCCGGTGGGGCCGGGGAGCTGTTTTTT
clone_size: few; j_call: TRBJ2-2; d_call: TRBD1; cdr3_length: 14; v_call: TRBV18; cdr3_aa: CASSPQGATGELFF; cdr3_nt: TGTGCCAGCTCACCACAGGGGGCGACCGGGGAGCTGTTTTTT
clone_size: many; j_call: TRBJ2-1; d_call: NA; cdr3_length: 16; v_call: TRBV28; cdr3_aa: CASSYRSSKGVNEQFF; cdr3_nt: TGTGCCAGCAGCTATCGGAGTTCGAAGGGGGTCAATGAGCAGTTCTTC
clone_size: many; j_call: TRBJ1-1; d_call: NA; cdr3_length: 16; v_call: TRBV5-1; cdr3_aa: CASSLGQGVEDTEAFF; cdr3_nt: TGCGCCAGCAGCCTCGGGCAGGGCGTTGAGGACACTGAAGCTTTCTTT
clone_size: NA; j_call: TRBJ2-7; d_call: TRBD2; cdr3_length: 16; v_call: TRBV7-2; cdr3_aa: CASRSVAGESGEGQYF; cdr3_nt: TGTGCCAGCAGGTCCGTAGCGGGAGAATCTGGAGAAGGGCAGTACTTC
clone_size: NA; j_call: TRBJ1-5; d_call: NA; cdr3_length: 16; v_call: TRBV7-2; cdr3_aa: CASSLGGGHRNQPQHF; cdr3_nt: TGTGCCAGCAGCCTGGGGGGAGGACATAGAAATCAGCCCCAGCATTTT
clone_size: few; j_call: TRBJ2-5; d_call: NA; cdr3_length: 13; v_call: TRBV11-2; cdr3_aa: CASSTSNLETQYF; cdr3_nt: TGTGCCAGCAGCACCTCTAATCTGGAGACCCAGTACTTC
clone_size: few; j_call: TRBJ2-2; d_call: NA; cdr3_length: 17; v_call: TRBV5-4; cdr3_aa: CASSLVSGLMNTGELFF; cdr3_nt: TGTGCCAGCAGCTTGGTCTCGGGACTGATGAACACCGGGGAGCTGTTTTTT
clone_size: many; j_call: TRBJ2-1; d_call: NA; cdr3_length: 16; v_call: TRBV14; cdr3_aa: CASSQAGGSSYNEQFF; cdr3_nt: TGTGCCAGCAGCCAAGCTGGGGGAAGCTCCTACAATGAGCAGTTCTTC
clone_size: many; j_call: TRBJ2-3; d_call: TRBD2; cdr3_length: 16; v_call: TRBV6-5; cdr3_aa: CASSYGRAGAADTQYF; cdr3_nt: TGTGCCAGCAGTTACGGTCGAGCGGGAGCAGCAGATACGCAGTATTTT
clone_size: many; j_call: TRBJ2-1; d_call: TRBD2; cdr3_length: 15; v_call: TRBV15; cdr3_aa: CATSRGLAGLDEQFF; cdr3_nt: TGTGCCACCAGCAGAGGACTAGCGGGACTGGATGAGCAGTTCTTC
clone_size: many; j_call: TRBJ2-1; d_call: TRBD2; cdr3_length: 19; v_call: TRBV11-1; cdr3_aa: CASSWPGLAGAGSYNEQFF; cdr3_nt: TGTGCCAGCAGCTGGCCGGGACTAGCGGGAGCAGGATCCTACAATGAGCAGTTCTTC
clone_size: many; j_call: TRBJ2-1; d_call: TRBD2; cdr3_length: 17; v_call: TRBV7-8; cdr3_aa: CASSLGLAGESYNEQFF; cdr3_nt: TGTGCCAGCAGCTTAGGTCTAGCGGGGGAATCCTACAATGAGCAGTTCTTC
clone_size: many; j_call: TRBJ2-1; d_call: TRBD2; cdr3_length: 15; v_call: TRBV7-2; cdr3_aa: CASSLESAGRNEQFF; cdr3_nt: TGTGCCAGCAGCTTAGAGTCAGCGGGAAGGAATGAGCAGTTCTTC
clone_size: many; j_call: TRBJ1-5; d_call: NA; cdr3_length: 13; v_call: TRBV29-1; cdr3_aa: CSGGAGGNQPQHF; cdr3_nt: TGCAGCGGGGGGGCAGGGGGCAATCAGCCCCAGCATTTT
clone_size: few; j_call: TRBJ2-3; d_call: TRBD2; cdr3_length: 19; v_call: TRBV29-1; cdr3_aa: CSVDPEGRVLVGGEDTQYF; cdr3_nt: TGCAGCGTTGATCCCGAGGGTCGGGTGCTAGTGGGAGGGGAGGATACGCAGTATTTT
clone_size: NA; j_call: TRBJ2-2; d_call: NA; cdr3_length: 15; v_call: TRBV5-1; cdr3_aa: CASSLGSRNTGELFF; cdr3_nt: TGCGCCAGCAGCTTGGGAAGCCGTAACACCGGGGAGCTGTTTTTT
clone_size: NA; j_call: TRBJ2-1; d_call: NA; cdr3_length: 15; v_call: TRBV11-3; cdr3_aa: CASSLRDGSYNEQFF; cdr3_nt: TGTGCCAGCAGCTTACGGGACGGGTCCTACAATGAGCAGTTCTTC
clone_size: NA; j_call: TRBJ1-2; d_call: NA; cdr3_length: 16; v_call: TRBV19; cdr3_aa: CASSIKIYRDHYGYTF; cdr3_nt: TGTGCCAGTAGTATAAAAATCTACAGGGACCACTATGGCTACACCTTC
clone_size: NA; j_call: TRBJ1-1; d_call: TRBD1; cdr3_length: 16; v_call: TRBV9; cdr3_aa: CASSPTDGTANTEAFF; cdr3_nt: TGTGCCAGCAGCCCCACTGACGGGACAGCGAACACTGAAGCTTTCTTT
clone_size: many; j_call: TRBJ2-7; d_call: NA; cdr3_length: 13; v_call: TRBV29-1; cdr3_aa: CSVLPGTTYEQYF; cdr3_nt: TGCAGCGTACTTCCCGGGACAACCTACGAGCAGTACTTC
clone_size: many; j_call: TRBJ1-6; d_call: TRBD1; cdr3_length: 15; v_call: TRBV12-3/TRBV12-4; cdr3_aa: CASSPGTGSNSPLHF; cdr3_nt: TGTGCCAGCAGCCCTGGGACAGGCTCCAATTCACCCCTCCACTTT
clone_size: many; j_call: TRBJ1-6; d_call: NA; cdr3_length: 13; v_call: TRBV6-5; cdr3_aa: CASSLQDNSPLHF; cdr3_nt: TGTGCCAGCAGTTTACAGGATAATTCACCCCTCCACTTT
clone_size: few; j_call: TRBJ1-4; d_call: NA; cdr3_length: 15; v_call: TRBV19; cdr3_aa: CASSTSGATNEKLFF; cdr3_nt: TGTGCCAGTAGTACCTCCGGTGCAACTAATGAAAAACTGTTTTTT
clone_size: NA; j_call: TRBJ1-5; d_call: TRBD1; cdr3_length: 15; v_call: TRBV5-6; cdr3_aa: CASSLGTGHLQPQHF; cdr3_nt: TGTGCCAGCAGCTTGGGGACAGGGCACCTGCAGCCCCAGCATTTT
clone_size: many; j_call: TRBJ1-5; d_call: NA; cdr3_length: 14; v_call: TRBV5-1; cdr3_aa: CASSFTKKNQPQHF; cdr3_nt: TGCGCCAGCAGCTTCACAAAGAAAAATCAGCCCCAGCATTTT
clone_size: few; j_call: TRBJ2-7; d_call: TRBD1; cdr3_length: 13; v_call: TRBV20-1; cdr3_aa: CSVTGGGTYEQYF; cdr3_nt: TGCAGTGTTACAGGGGGCGGAACCTACGAGCAGTACTTC
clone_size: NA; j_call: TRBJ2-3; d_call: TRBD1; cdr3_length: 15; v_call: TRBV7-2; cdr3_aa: CASSLAGQTTDTQYF; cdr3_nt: TGTGCCAGCAGCTTAGCGGGACAGACCACAGATACGCAGTATTTT
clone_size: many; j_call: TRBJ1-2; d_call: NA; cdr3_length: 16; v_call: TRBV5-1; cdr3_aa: CASSLGQVFEDYGYTF; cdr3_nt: TGCGCCAGCAGCTTGGGACAGGTGTTCGAGGACTATGGCTACACCTTC
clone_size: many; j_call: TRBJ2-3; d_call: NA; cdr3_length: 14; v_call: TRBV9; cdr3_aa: CVSSVDSVPDTQYF; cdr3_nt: TGTGTCAGCAGCGTAGATTCGGTTCCAGATACGCAGTATTTT
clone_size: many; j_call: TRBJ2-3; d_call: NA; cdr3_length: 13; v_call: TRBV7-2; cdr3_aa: CASSLSSLDTQYF; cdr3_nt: TGTGCCAGCAGCTTGAGTAGCTTGGATACGCAGTATTTT
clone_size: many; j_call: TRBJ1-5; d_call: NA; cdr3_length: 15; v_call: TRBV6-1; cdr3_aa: CASTGTFGGNQPQHF; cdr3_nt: TGTGCCAGCACAGGGACATTTGGAGGCAATCAGCCCCAGCATTTT
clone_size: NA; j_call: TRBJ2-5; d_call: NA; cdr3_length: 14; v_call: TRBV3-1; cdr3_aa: CASNQKGSGETQYF; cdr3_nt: TGTGCCAGCAACCAAAAGGGATCCGGAGAGACCCAGTACTTC
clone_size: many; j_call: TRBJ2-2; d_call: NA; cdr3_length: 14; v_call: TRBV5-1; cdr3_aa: CASSLDGDSRELFF; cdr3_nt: TGCGCCAGCAGCTTGGATGGGGATTCTAGGGAGCTGTTTTTT
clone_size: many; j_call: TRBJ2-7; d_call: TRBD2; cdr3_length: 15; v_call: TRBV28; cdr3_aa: CASSSFGGGSYEQYF; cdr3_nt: TGTGCCAGCAGCTCCTTTGGCGGGGGCTCCTACGAGCAGTACTTC
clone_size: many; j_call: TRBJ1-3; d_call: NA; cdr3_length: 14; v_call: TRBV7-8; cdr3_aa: CASSFQRSGNTIYF; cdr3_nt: TGTGCCAGCAGCTTTCAGCGTTCTGGAAACACCATATATTTT
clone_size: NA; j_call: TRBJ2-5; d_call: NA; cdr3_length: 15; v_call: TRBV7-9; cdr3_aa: CASSRPGIYQETQYF; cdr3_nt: TGTGCCAGCAGTCGTCCAGGGATTTACCAAGAGACCCAGTACTTC
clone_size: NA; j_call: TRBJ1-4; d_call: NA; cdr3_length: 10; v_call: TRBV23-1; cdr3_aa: CATKNEKLFF; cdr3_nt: TGCGCCACCAAAAATGAAAAACTGTTTTTT
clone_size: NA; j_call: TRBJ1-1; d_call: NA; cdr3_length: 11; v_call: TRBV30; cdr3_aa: CAWAIGPEAFF; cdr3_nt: TGTGCCTGGGCCATAGGGCCCGAAGCTTTCTTT
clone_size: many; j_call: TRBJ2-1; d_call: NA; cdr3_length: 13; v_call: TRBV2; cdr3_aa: CASSSDSYSEQFF; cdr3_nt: TGTGCCAGCAGCTCGGACAGTTATAGTGAGCAGTTCTTC
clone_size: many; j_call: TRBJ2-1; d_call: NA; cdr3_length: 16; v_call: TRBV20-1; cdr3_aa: CSARDQEGLIYNEQFF; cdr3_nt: TGCAGTGCTAGAGATCAGGAGGGCTTGATTTACAATGAGCAGTTCTTC
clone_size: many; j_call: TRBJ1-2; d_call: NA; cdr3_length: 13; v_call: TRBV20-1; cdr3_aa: CSASDPVSYGYTF; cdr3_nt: TGCAGTGCTTCTGACCCAGTATCCTATGGCTACACCTTC
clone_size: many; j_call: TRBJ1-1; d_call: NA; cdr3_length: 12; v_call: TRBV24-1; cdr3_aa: CATSARNTEAFF; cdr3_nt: TGTGCCACCAGTGCCCGGAACACTGAAGCTTTCTTT
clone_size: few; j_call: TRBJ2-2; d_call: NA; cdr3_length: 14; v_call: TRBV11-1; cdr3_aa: CASRILQNTGELFF; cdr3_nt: TGTGCCAGCAGGATCCTGCAGAACACCGGGGAGCTGTTTTTT
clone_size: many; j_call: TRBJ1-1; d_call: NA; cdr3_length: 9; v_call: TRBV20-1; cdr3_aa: CSARDHSFF; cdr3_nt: TGCAGTGCTAGAGATCACTCTTTCTTT
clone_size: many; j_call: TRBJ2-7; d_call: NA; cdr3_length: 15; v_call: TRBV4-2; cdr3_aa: CASSQSAGPNYEQYF; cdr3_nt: TGTGCCAGCAGCCAATCTGCCGGGCCGAACTACGAGCAGTACTTC